The rows below give T cell receptor beta chains drawn from one sample of a study of control samples from healthy donors and cancer patients. Sequencing was performed with immunoSEQ multiplex PCR; in TCRdb, only in-frame clones are kept and a portion is missing. The data hold roughly 59,000 clones, with roughly 90% observed a single time. Input material: PBMCs. The origin of the receptors is a man aged 35-49 years with colorectal cancer. The CDR3 runs from the conserved cysteine through the conserved F or W. D genes are given only for firm matches. Size is stated for part of the rows, as once, few or many counts, or as a class when the clone is expanded.

>TRBD1|TRBJ2-3|.|TRBV4-2
CASSRTGTGLLEVTDTQYF
TGTGCCAGCAGCCGAACCGGGACAGGGCTACTAGAAGTCACAGATACGCAGTATTTT
>TRBD1|TRBJ2-1|.|TRBV7-9
CASSPTGLDEQFF
TGTGCCAGCAGCCCGACAGGGCTCGATGAGCAGTTCTTC
>.|TRBJ1-4|once|TRBV5-1
CASSSESTNEKLFF
TGCGCCAGCAGCTCGGAATCAACTAATGAAAAACTGTTTTTT
>TRBD2|TRBJ2-2|.|TRBV18
CASSPPDLAGGTGELFF
TGTGCCAGCTCACCGCCGGACTTGGCGGGAGGGACCGGGGAGCTGTTTTTT
>.|TRBJ1-3|.|TRBV25-1
CASSETGSTRGNTIYF
TGTGCCAGCAGTGAAACGGGATCTACGAGGGGAAACACCATATATTTT
>.|TRBJ1-1|once|TRBV3-1/TRBV3-2
CASSHPRGGVSGTEAFF
TGTGCCAGCAGCCATCCCCGTGGGGGCGTATCAGGCACTGAAGCTTTCTTT
>TRBD1|TRBJ1-4|.|TRBV2
CASEGQGLTNEKLFF
TGTGCCAGCGAAGGACAGGGGTTGACTAATGAAAAACTGTTTTTT
>TRBD2|TRBJ2-2|.|TRBV5-1
CASSPGRSGGAYTGELFF
TGCGCCAGCAGCCCTGGTCGTAGCGGGGGGGCCTATACCGGGGAGCTGTTTTTT
>TRBD1|TRBJ1-6|.|TRBV6-5
CASSLDRGNNSPLHF
TGTGCCAGCAGCCTCGACAGGGGGAATAATTCACCCCTCCACTTT
>.|TRBJ1-6|.|TRBV5-6
CASSLDALYNSPLHF
TGTGCCAGCAGCTTGGACGCACTTTATAATTCACCCCTCCACTTT
>.|TRBJ1-3|.|TRBV2
CASSAYSGNTIYF
TGTGCCAGCAGTGCGTATTCTGGAAACACCATATATTTT
>.|TRBJ1-2|.|TRBV7-9
CASSFGQRSTGYTF
TGTGCCAGCAGCTTCGGACAGCGGTCGACTGGCTACACCTTC
>.|TRBJ2-3|.|TRBV7-2
CASSLTGSTDTQYF
TGTGCCAGCAGCCTGACAGGTAGCACAGATACGCAGTATTTT
>.|TRBJ1-6|once|TRBV5-1
CASSLVTAVESPLHF
TGCGCCAGCAGCTTGGTGACGGCAGTAGAATCACCCCTCCACTTT
>TRBD1|TRBJ1-1|.|TRBV12-3/TRBV12-4
CASSSGQGRAFF
TGTGCCAGCAGTTCCGGACAGGGAAGAGCTTTCTTT
>.|TRBJ2-7|.|TRBV7-9
CASSLGGLGQYF
TGTGCCAGCAGCTTAGGGGGACTGGGGCAGTACTTC
>TRBD1|TRBJ1-4|.|TRBV4-1
CASSQASRGNEKLFF
TGCGCCAGCAGCCAAGCGAGCAGGGGGAATGAAAAACTGTTTTTT
>TRBD2|TRBJ2-6|.|TRBV2
CASTSRGGTGANVLTF
TGTGCCAGCACCTCACGGGGGGGAACTGGGGCCAACGTCCTGACTTTC
>.|TRBJ1-3|.|TRBV6-1
CASSDGASGNTIYF
TGTGCCAGCAGTGACGGGGCCTCTGGAAACACCATATATTTT
>.|TRBJ1-2|.|TRBV5-1
CASSLGTNYGYTF
TGCGCCAGCAGCTTGGGGACCAACTATGGCTACACCTTC
>.|TRBJ1-1|.|TRBV11-2
CASSFGENTEAFF
TGTGCCAGCAGCTTTGGGGAGAACACTGAAGCTTTCTTT
>.|TRBJ1-2|.|TRBV19
CASSTGLGPGSGYGYTF
TGTGCCAGTAGTACCGGACTTGGTCCCGGAAGCGGATATGGCTACACCTTC
>.|TRBJ1-2|.|TRBV4-2
CASSQETAPNYGYTF
TGTGCCAGCAGCCAAGAGACGGCCCCTAACTATGGCTACACCTTC
>.|TRBJ1-6|.|TRBV27
CASSLSSSSYNSPLHF
TGTGCCAGCAGCCTCTCTTCGAGCTCCTATAATTCACCCCTCCACTTT
>TRBD1|TRBJ1-2|.|TRBV12-3/TRBV12-4
CASSSGTGAGYTF
TGTGCCAGCAGTTCAGGGACAGGGGCCGGCTACACCTTC
>TRBD1|TRBJ2-2|.|TRBV4-1
CASSQEGTGVTGELFF
TGCGCCAGCAGCCAAGAAGGGACAGGGGTGACCGGGGAGCTGTTTTTT
>TRBD2|TRBJ2-7|.|TRBV19
CASSILPGGSYEQYF
TGTGCCAGTAGTATCCTTCCGGGAGGTTCCTACGAGCAGTACTTC
>.|TRBJ1-5|.|TRBV4-3
CASSQEYSQPQHF
TGCGCCAGCAGCCAAGAATACTCTCAGCCCCAGCATTTT
>TRBD1|TRBJ1-2|.|TRBV3-1/TRBV3-2
CASSQVKQGARRGYTF
TGTGCCAGCAGCCAAGTTAAACAGGGGGCGAGGCGTGGCTACACCTTC
>TRBD1|TRBJ1-2|.|TRBV19
CASSRDREYGYTF
TGTGCCAGTAGTAGGGACAGGGAGTATGGCTACACCTTC